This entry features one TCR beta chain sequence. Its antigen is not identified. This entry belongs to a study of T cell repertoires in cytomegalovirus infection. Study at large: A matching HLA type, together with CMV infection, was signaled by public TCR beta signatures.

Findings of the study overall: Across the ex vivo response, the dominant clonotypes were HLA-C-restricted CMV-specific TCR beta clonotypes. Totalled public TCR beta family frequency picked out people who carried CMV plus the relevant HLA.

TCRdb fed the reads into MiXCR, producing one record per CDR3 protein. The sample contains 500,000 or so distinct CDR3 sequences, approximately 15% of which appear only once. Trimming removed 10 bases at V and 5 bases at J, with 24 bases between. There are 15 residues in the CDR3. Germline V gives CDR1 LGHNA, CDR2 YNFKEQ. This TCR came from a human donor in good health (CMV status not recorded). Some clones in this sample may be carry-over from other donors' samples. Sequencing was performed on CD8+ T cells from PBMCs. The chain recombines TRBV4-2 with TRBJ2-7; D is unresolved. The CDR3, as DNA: TGTGCCATAAGCCAAGATTTTTGGACCGCGGACGAGCAGTACTTC. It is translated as CAISQDFWTADEQYF.